This TCR beta chain was obtained from a study of blood T cell repertoires in COVID-19. Here immunoSEQ multiplex PCR was the method, and the copy in TCRdb shows in-frame clones only, minus some. The table shows a few hundred thousand clones, with approximately 90% occurring only once. Individuals aged 18 to 89 years were recruited from about two dozen US areas. This receptor was taken from a woman in her twenties or thirties who had recovered from COVID-19. Sequencing was done on a sample of PBMCs or T cells enriched from blood (not recorded which).

The chain's CDR3 is CSALEAHSYEQYF. CDR3 coding DNA: TGCAGCGCCCTGGAGGCTCACTCCTACGAGCAGTACTTC. The chain joins TRBV29-1 to TRBJ2-7; TRBD2 is a possible D gene (5 bases). From germline, CDR1 is SQVTM and CDR2 ANQGSEA. The CDR3 contains 13 residues. V was shortened by 7 bases and J by 0 bases, with 13 bases between the two germline ends.